This entry features one T cell receptor beta chain sequence. Its antigen remains unidentified. Before use, CD3+ T cells rested overnight in serum-free medium. The sample is drawn from a study of T cell repertoires and leukemia-associated antigens. Study-wide context: Effective reads per sample ranged from about 3 to 5.0 million.

The study, taken as a whole, reports: No significant group difference appeared in Vbeta, Jbeta or VDJ counts.

One entry per CDR3 protein results from TCRdb running MiXCR on the 5' RACE reads. There are roughly 13,000 distinct CDR3 sequences in the sample; over 30% occur only once, and around 9% lies in the top ten. Between the trimmed V and J ends, which lost 4 bases and 3 bases, there was a span of 9 bases. Germline CDR1 is DFQATT and CDR2 is SNEGSKA (reference sequence). This CDR3 has 12 amino acids. The rearrangement uses TRBV20-1 and TRBJ1-1; D ambiguous. The receptor was isolated from a female donor in good health. Sequenced: CD3+ T cells sorted from blood and cultured. CDR3 sequence: CSATVGDTEAFF. CDR3 bases: TGCAGTGCTACAGTCGGGGACACTGAAGCTTTCTTT.